This T cell receptor (beta chain) was identified in a study of TIL therapy for anti-PD-1-resistant metastatic lung cancer. For the study at large: Median tumor mutation burden was roughly 1.5 mutations per megabase. Whole-study results and caveats: This highly selected cohort may not generalize to typical lung cancer patients.

Sequencing used immunoSEQ v3. Only in-frame clones appear in the TCRdb table, and some are missing; sequencing was by immunoSEQ multiplex PCR. The sample contains 54,000 or so clones, over 70% of which appear only once. With respect to this clone: Its antigen is as yet unknown.

CDR1 is MDHEN, CDR2 SYDVKM, per germline. V was shortened by 7 bases and J by 6 bases, with 15 bases between the two germline ends. The CDR3 runs to 13 residues. Described time point: pre-treatment sample, taken before nivolumab and TIL therapy. The source material was blood, sampled at baseline. The chain is built from TRBV28 and TRBJ2-5; possible D gene TRBD2, 5 bases. The sequence was collected from a person between 30 and 79 years old with non-small cell lung cancer. The DNA of the CDR3 is TGTGCCAGCACCCCGGCAGGAGGACAGACCCAGTACTTC. Protein: CASTPAGGQTQYF.